This T cell receptor beta chain was sequenced in a study of blood T cell repertoires in COVID-19. Per the germline V gene, CDR1 is SEHNR and CDR2 is FQNEAQ (reference sequence). Trimming stripped 7 bases from V and 9 bases from J, with 16 bases between. The CDR3 has 13 amino acids. Here immunoSEQ multiplex PCR was the method, and the copy in TCRdb shows in-frame clones only, minus some. In the table there are about 350,000 clones, about nine tenths of which are singletons. The rearrangement links TRBV7-9 to TRBJ2-1, with a possible D match to TRBD1 (7 bases). This sequence originates from a woman aged 25 to 39 who had been exposed to COVID-19. Sequencing input: PBMCs or T cells enriched from blood (not recorded which). The CDR3 here is CASTPVRGVEQFF. CDR3 DNA: TGTGCCAGCACCCCCGTCAGGGGGGTTGAGCAGTTCTTC.